This paragraph covers one T cell receptor (beta chain) sequence. Both 60 Vbeta primers and 13 Jbeta primers went into the PCR. TCRdb's copy holds only in-frame clones and misses some; the assay was immunoSEQ multiplex PCR. This sample has some 110,000 clones, with approximately 79% found just once. This entry comes from a study of cytomegalovirus exposure and HLA in healthy donors. Germline CDR1 is MNHEY and CDR2 is SVGAGI. CDR3 length: 16 amino acids. The V end was cut by 2 bases, the J end by 0 bases, with 13 bases between. Sequenced sample: PBMCs. This chain links TRBV6-5 with TRBJ1-2; D possibly corresponds to TRBD1 (5 bases). The sequence was collected from a man in his 60s in good health and CMV-seropositive. CDR3 sequence: CASSYGDSHSNYGYTF. CDR3 bases: TGTGCCAGCAGTTACGGAGACAGCCACTCTAACTATGGCTACACCTTC.